This entry features one T cell receptor (beta chain) sequence. This entry is derived from a study of blood T cell repertoires in COVID-19. Study in general: Sources were T cells, B-cell-depleted T cells, or PBMCs; the material itself was cDNA or gDNA.

Some clones are missing from TCRdb's copy, which holds only in-frame ones; the method was immunoSEQ multiplex PCR. This sample has some 400,000 clones, with about 88% found just once. The TCR was taken from a human donor in a cohort sampled during active COVID-19. Sample: peripheral blood.

CDR3 nucleotide sequence: TGTGCCAGTAGTATCCTCGAAGGGGGCCATAGCACTGAAGCTTTCTTT. Its protein product is CASSILEGGHSTEAFF. This rearrangement joins TRBV19 to TRBJ1-1, with 7 bases fitting TRBD1. Looked up from germline, CDR1 is LNHDA and CDR2 is SQIVND (reference sequence). Trimming at V came to 3 bases and at J to 4 bases, leaving 11 bases not matched to a gene. The CDR3 has 16 amino acids.